The TCR beta chain under discussion was sequenced for a study of T cell responses to AZD1222 COVID-19 vaccine. V was pared by 2 bases and J by 4 bases, with 24 bases between. Germline lookup yields CDR1 SGHTA and CDR2 FQGTGA. The CDR3 runs 19 residues. Measured with immunoSEQ multiplex PCR; TCRdb has only the in-frame clones, and not every one. The table has 70,000 to 90,000 clones, approximately 85% seen once. Sequencing used peripheral blood, obtained 28 days after the second AZD1222 dose. The gene calls are TRBV7-3 and TRBJ1-5; D gene unclear. The source of this sequence is an adult who received the AZD1222 COVID-19 vaccine. CDR3 in DNA: TGTGCCAGCAGCTTAGAAGAAGAGGAGCTTGGGGTATGGAATCAGCCCCAGCATTTT. This translates into CASSLEEEELGVWNQPQHF.